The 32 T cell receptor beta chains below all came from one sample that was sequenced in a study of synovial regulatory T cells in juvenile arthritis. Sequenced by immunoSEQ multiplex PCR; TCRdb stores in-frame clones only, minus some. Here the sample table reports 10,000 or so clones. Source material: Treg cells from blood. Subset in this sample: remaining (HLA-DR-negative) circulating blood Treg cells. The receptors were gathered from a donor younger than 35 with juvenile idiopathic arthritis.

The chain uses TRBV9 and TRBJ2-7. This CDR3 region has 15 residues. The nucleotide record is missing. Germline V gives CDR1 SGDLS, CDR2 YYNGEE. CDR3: CAGSARTDPSYEQYF.

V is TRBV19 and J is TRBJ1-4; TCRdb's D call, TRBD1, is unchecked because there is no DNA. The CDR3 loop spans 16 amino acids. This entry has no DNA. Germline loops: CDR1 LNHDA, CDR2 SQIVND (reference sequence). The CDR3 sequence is CASSIGRATGAEKLFF.

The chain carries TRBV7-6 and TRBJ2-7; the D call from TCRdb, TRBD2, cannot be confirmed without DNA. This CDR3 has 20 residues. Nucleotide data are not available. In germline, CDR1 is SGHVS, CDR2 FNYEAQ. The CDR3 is CASSLSSIGFSGGATYEQYF.

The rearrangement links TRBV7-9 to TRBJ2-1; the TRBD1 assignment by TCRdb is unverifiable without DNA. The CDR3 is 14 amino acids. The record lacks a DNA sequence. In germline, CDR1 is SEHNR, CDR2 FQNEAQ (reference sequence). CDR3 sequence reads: CASSFRQGYNEQFF.

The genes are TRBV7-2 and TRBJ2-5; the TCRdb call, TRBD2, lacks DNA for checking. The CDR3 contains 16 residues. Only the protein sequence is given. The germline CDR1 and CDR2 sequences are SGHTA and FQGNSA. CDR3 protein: CASSSGGEGYPKTQYF.

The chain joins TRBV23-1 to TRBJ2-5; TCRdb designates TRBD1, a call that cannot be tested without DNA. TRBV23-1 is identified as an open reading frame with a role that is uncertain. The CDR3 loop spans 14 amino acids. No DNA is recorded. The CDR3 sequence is CASSHYTTPTSGHF.

This CDR3 reads CATKTRGDSYEQYF. The rearrangement joins TRBV6-5 to TRBJ2-7. CDR1 and CDR2 from the germline V gene are MNHEY and SVGAGI. This CDR3 comprises 14 residues. No DNA is recorded.

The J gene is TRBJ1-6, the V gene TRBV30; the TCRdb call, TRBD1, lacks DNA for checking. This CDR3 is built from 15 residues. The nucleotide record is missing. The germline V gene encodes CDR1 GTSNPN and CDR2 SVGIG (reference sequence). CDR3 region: CAWSVLASYNSPLHF. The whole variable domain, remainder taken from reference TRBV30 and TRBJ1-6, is SQTIHQWPATLVQPVGSPLSLECTVEGTSNPNLYWYRQAAGRGLQLLFYSVGIGQISSEVPQNLSASRPQDRQFILSSKKLLLSDSGFYLCAWSVLASYNSPLHFGNGTRLTVT.

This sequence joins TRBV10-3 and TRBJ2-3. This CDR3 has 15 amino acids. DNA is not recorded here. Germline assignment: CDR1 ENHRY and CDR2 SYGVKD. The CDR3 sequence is CAISAERWDTDTQYF.

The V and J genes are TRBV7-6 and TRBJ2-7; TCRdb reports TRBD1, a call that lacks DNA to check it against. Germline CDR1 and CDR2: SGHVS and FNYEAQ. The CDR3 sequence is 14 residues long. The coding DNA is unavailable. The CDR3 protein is CASSPRTGGNEQYF.

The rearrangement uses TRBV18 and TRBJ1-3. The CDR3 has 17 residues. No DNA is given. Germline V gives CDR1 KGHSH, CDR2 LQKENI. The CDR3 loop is CASSPARTGFSGNTIYF. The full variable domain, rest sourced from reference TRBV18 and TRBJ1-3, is NAGVMQNPRHLVRRRGQEARLRCSPMKGHSHVYWYRQLPEEGLKFMVYLQKENIIDESGMPKERFSAEFPKEGPSILRIQQVVRGDSAAYFCASSPARTGFSGNTIYFGEGSWLTVV.

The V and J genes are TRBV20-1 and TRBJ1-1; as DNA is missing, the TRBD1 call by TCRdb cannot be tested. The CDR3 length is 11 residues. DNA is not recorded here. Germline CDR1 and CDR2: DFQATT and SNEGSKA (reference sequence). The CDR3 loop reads CSARSFTEAFF.

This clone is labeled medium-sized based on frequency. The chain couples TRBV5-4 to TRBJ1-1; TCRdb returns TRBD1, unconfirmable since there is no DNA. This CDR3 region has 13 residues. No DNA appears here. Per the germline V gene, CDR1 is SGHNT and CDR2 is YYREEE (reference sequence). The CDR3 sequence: CATKTGTGDEAFF.

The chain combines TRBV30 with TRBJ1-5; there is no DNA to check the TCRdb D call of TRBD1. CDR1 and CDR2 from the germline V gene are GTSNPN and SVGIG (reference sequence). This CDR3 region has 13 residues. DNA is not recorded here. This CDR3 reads CAWSPGGSQPQHF.

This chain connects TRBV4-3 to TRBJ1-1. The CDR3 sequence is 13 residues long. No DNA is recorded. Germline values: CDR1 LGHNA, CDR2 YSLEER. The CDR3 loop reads CASSQEVYTEAFF.

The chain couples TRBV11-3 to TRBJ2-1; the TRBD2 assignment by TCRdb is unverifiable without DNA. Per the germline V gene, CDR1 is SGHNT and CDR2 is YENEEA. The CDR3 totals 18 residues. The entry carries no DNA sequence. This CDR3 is CARPAPWGLAVDHNEQFF.

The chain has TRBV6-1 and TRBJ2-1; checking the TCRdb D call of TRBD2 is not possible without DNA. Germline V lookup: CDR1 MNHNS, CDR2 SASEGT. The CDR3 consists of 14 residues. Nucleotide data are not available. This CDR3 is CASSVTGIAYEQFF.

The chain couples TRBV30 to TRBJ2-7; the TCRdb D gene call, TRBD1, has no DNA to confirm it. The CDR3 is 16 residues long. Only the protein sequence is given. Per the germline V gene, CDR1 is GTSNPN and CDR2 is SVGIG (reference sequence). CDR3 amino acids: CAWSTPITGGNRSKYF.

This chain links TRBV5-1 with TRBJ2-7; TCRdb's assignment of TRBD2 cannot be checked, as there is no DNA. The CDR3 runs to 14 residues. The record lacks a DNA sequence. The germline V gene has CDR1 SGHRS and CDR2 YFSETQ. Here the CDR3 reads CASSWGGSSYEQYF.

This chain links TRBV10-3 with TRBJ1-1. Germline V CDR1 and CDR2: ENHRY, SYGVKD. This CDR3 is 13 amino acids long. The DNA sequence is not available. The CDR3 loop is CAIRGGGPTEAFF.

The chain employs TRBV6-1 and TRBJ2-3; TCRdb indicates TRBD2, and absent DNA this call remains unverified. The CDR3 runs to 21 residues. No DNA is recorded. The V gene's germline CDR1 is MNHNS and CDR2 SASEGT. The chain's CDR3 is CASSEVTEQNIRLAGSDTQYF.

The CDR3 spells CAISPLAGELTDTQYF. The V gene is TRBV10-3, the J gene TRBJ2-3; the TCRdb D gene call, TRBD2, has no DNA to confirm it. The germline V gene has CDR1 ENHRY and CDR2 SYGVKD. This CDR3 contains 16 residues. No DNA is listed.

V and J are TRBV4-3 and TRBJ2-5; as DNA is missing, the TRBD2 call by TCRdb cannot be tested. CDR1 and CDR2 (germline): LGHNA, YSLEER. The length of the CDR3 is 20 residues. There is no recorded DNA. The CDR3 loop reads CASSQDLSGTSLPYQETQYF.

Here the CDR3 reads CASSPRLAVETQYF. The chain links TRBV11-2 to TRBJ2-5; TCRdb's assignment of TRBD2 cannot be checked, as there is no DNA. In germline, CDR1 is SGHAT, CDR2 FQNNGV. This CDR3 spans 14 amino acids. The record lacks a DNA sequence.

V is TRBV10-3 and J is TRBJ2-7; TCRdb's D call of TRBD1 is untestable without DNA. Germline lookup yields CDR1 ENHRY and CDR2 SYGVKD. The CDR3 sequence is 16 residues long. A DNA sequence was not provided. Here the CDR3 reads CAIRSPGLDRGYEQYF.

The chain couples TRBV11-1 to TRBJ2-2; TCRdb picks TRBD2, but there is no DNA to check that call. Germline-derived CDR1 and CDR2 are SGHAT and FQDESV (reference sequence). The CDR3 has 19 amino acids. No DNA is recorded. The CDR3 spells CASSPMHLAGGPRTGELFF.

CDR3 region: CASSPYSGGVVDGYTF. The chain recombines TRBV27 with TRBJ1-2. Germline V gene data show CDR1 as MNHEY and CDR2 as SMNVEV (reference sequence). This CDR3 is 16 amino acids long. No coding sequence is recorded.

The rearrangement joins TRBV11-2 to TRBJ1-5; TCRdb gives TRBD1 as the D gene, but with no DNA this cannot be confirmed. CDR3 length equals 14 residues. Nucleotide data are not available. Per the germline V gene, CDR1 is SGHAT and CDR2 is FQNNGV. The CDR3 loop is CASSLRTGGQPQHF.

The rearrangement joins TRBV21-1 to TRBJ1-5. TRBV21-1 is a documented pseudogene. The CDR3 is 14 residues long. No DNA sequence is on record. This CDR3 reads CATISSPPNQPQHF.

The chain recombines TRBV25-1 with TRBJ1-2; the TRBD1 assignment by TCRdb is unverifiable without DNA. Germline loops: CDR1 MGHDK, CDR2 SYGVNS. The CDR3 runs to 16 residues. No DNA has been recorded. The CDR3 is CASSDQGTGMGYGYTF.

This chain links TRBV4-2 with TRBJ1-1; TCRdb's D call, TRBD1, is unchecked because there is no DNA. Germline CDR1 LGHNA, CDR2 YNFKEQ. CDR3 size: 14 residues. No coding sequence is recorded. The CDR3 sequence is CASSRAIQGTEAFF.

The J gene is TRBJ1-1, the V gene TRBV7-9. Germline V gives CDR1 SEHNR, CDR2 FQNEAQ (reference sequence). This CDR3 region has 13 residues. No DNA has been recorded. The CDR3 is CASSSLMNTEAFF.